This T cell receptor beta chain was recorded in a study of cytomegalovirus exposure and HLA in healthy donors. The germline V gene encodes CDR1 LGHNA and CDR2 YSLEER. V lost 4 bases to trimming and J lost 4 bases; unmatched junction nucleotides: 8. The CDR3 totals 16 residues. This table comes from immunoSEQ multiplex PCR, and its TCRdb copy is limited to in-frame clones, with some not included. The sample records 68,000 or so clones, about 90% being singletons. The study, taken as a whole, reports: The TCR clusters that emerged in the first cohort tended, a later analysis found, to co-occur in the 120 or so validation repertoires.

Notes on this clone: Its antigen is undetermined.

This sequence was found in a man between 18 and 35 years old in good health and CMV-seronegative. The rearrangement uses TRBV4-3 and TRBJ2-3; TRBD2 agrees at 10 bases. Sequenced material: PBMCs. CDR3 bases: TGCGCCAGCAGCCCGACTAGCGGGTCTGGGGCAGATACGCAGTATTTT. This gives the protein CASSPTSGSGADTQYF.